This entry is about one T cell receptor beta chain. The data are from a study of shared clonotypes between healthy human individuals. Germline loops: CDR1 KGHSH, CDR2 LQKENI. The ends were cut back, 2 bases at V and 0 bases at J, with 9 bases in the middle. The CDR3 sequence is 15 residues long. Profiling relied on immunoSEQ multiplex PCR, and the TCRdb table lists in-frame clones only, not all of them. This table holds a few million clones, just over 90% found once. The donor population consisted of healthy HIV-negative adults with no recent acute infections or vaccinations. The receptor comes from a young man in good health. The chain uses TRBV18 and TRBJ2-3; D is unclear. The sequenced sample was naive CD4+ T cells sorted from blood. Subset described: CD45RA+ positively selected. CDR3 residues: CASSPRLSSTDTQYF. CDR3 sequence (DNA): TGTGCCAGCTCACCAAGACTGTCTAGCACAGATACGCAGTATTTT. The variable domain in full, completed from reference TRBV18 and TRBJ2-3, reads NAGVMQNPRHLVRRRGQEARLRCSPMKGHSHVYWYRQLPEEGLKFMVYLQKENIIDESGMPKERFSAEFPKEGPSILRIQQVVRGDSAAYFCASSPRLSSTDTQYFGPGTRLTVL.